The sequence of this T cell receptor beta chain was determined in a study of blood T cell repertoires in COVID-19. Recruitment covered 25 or so US areas and drew participants whose ages spanned roughly 18 to 100 years. Clinical history as reported by participants underpinned cohort assignment. Exposed enrollees had met someone with a PCR-confirmed or clinician-diagnosed COVID-19 case at some point within the 2 weeks before study entry. In the original workflow: Counts of nucleated cells, estimated from reference gene primer amplification, were obtained. This table comes from immunoSEQ multiplex PCR, and its TCRdb copy is limited to in-frame clones, with some not included. That table supplies the V and J calls and clone size; D and trimming were determined from the DNA. The data hold about 200,000 clones, with approximately 86% observed a single time. V dropped 3 bases and J dropped 4 bases, with 10 bases sitting between them. The germline V gene encodes CDR1 LNHDA and CDR2 SQIVND (reference sequence). There are 13 residues in the CDR3.

In this sample, this clone turned up a few times. This receptor was obtained from a young woman who had been exposed to COVID-19. What was sequenced was PBMCs or T cells enriched from blood (not recorded which). The rearrangement uses TRBV19 and TRBJ2-7, with D possibly matching TRBD2 (6 bases). CDR3 region: CASSIARGYEQYF. CDR3 DNA sequence: TGTGCCAGTAGTATCGCCCGGGGGTACGAGCAGTACTTC.